This TCR beta chain was captured in a study of CXCR4 blockade with PD-1 therapy in pancreatic cancer. These receptors are not linked to any known antigen. Only in-frame clones appear in the TCRdb table, and some are missing; sequencing was by immunoSEQ multiplex PCR. The sample holds a few clones. Under 7.5mm punch biopsies were cut into about 250 um slices and cultured without cytokines. The source material was cultured tumor tissue, sampled after 2 days in culture. Source of these receptors: a human donor with pancreatic ductal adenocarcinoma.

The rearrangement links TRBV11-3 to TRBJ2-3; 13 nucleotides match TRBD2. After removal of 5 bases from V and 2 bases from J, the junction contained 7 bases not matched to a gene. The CDR3 is 17 residues long. Looked up from germline, CDR1 is SGHNT and CDR2 is YENEEA. The CDR3 here is CASSGATSGGTTDTQYF. CDR3 in DNA: TGTGCCAGCAGCGGGGCGACTAGCGGGGGGACCACAGATACGCAGTATTTT.